This T cell receptor beta chain was identified in a study of T cells in Graves' hyperthyroidism and ophthalmopathy. Whole-study findings and limits: Most thyroid-expanded clonotypes above 0.001 were also found in blood.

Template material for amplifying TCR beta CDR3 regions consisted of RNA transcripts. The TCR CDR3 first-round RT-PCR relied on the HTBI primer set. TCRdb re-called the multiplex PCR reads with MiXCR, one entry per CDR3 protein. Of about 400,000 distinct CDR3 sequences listed, about 15% are singletons. V gave up 2 bases and J gave up 1 base, with 8 bases separating them. CDR3 length equals 15 residues. Not enrolled were patients with uncontrolled infection, other autoimmune disease, pregnancy or lactation. The sample holds many counts of this clonotype. What it binds is unknown. The chain joins TRBV12-3 or TRBV12-4 to TRBJ2-2; unclear D gene. The sample was blood. This clonotype was obtained from a woman in her twenties or thirties with Graves' hyperthyroidism. The CDR3 bases are TGTGCCAGCAGTTTATACGCCGAGAACACCGGGGAGCTGTTTTTT. Protein: CASSLYAENTGELFF.